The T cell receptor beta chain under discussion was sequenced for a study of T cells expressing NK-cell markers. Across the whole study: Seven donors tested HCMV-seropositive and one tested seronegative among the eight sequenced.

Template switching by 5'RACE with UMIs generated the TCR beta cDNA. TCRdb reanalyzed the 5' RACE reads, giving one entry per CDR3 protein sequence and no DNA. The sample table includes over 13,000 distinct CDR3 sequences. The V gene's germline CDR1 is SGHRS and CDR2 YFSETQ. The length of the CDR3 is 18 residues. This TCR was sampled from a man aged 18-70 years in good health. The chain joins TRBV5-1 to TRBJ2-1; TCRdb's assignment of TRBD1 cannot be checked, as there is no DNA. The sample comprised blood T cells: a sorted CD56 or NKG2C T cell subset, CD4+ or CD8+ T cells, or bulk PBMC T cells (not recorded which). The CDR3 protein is CASGKLGHGTERYNEQFF.